This TCR beta chain was sequenced in a study of sequential checkpoint blockade in melanoma. Clones were sequenced by immunoSEQ multiplex PCR, and TCRdb holds only the in-frame ones, with some missing. The sample consists of under 25,000 clones, over 70% of them appearing once. Treatment here: randomized to nivolumab then ipilimumab (arm A) or the reverse (arm B). The CDR3 spans 14 residues. The germline gives CDR1 SEHNR, CDR2 FQNEAQ (reference sequence). The V gene lost 2 bases and the J gene lost 4 bases, with 11 bases spanning the gap. This clonotype was obtained from a human donor with melanoma. The chain combines TRBV7-9 with TRBJ1-1, with a weak D call TRBD1 (5 bases). The input for sequencing was CD8+ T cells sorted from blood (inferred from file names), taken from a patient given nivolumab and ipilimumab in sequence. This chain's CDR3 is CASSLLAGGTEAFF. The DNA for the CDR3 is TGTGCCAGCAGCTTATTGGCGGGGGGCACTGAAGCTTTCTTT. The full variable domain, completed using reference TRBV7-9 and TRBJ1-1, is DTGVSQNPRHKITKRGQNVTFRCDPISEHNRLYWYRQTLGQGPEFLTYFQNEAQLEKSRLLSDRFSAERPKGSFSTLEIQRTEQGDSAMYLCASSLLAGGTEAFFGQGTRLTVV.